The present T cell receptor beta chain was sequenced within a study of T cells after yellow fever vaccination. TCRdb analysed the 5' RACE reads with MiXCR anew, one entry per CDR3 protein. The sample lists a few hundred thousand distinct CDR3 sequences; around a sixth were seen once. CDR1 and CDR2 (germline): SGHVS, FQNEAQ. With 5 bases removed from V and 7 bases from J, the gap between germline ends came to 17 bases. This CDR3 comprises 15 residues. Here the sequenced sample was PBMCs, taken 5 days after the first yellow fever vaccination. This clonotype was obtained from a man aged 18 to 30 who received the YFV17D yellow fever vaccine. The chain couples TRBV7-8 to TRBJ2-2; no clear D gene. The CDR3 here is CASSVERITHGELFF. Written as DNA, the CDR3 is TGTGCCAGCAGCGTGGAAAGGATTACCCACGGGGAGCTGTTTTTT.